This T cell receptor (beta chain) was obtained from a study of shared clonotypes between healthy human individuals. Study details: Each donor had three CD4 naive, three CD4 memory, two CD8 naive and one CD8 memory plate.

The CDR3 loop spans 16 amino acids. V shed 5 bases and J 6 bases; nucleotides not matched to a gene: 13. Per germline, CDR1 SGHRS and CDR2 YFSETQ. Deep-level running was used for the assay. Produced via immunoSEQ multiplex PCR; TCRdb's table is partial and in-frame only. This table holds about 2.3 million clones, 80% to 95% found once. Study outcomes and limitations: Shared clonotypes across all four donors exceeded non-shared ones in generation probability.

As for this clone: Its antigen is as yet unknown.

The chain uses TRBV5-1 and TRBJ2-3, with 9 bases aligning to TRBD2. This clonotype originated in a man aged 18 to 29 in good health. Some clones in this sample may be carry-over from other donors' samples. The sequenced sample was naive CD4+ T cells from PBMCs. The sample's subset: CD45RA+ positively selected. In DNA form, the CDR3 reads TGCGCCAGCAGATACCTACGGGAGCGGGGGGCGGATACGCAGTATTTT. Residues: CASRYLRERGADTQYF. Combining the CDR3 with reference TRBV5-1 and TRBJ2-3 gives the whole variable domain KAGVTQTPRYLIKTRGQQVTLSCSPISGHRSVSWYQQTPGQGLQFLFEYFSETQRNKGNFPGRFSGRQFSNSRSEMNVSTLELGDSALYLCASRYLRERGADTQYFGPGTRLTVL.